This T cell receptor beta chain was identified during a study of blood T cell repertoires in COVID-19. Assay: immunoSEQ multiplex PCR; the TCRdb copy retains only in-frame clones and omits some. The top ten clones hold almost 2% of a sample with 400,000 to 550,000 clones, around 90% of them seen once. This receptor was taken from a woman aged 18 to 35 with acute COVID-19. Sequencing was done on a sample of PBMCs or T cells enriched from blood (not recorded which).

The CDR3 protein is CASSPYFGEQFF. The CDR3 DNA is TGTGCCAGCAGCCCTTATTTCGGTGAGCAGTTCTTC. The V gene is TRBV7-8, the J gene TRBJ2-1; D is uncertain. CDR3 length: 12 residues. V lost 5 bases and J 9 bases, leaving 11 bases between the germline ends. CDR1 is SGHVS, CDR2 FQNEAQ, per germline.